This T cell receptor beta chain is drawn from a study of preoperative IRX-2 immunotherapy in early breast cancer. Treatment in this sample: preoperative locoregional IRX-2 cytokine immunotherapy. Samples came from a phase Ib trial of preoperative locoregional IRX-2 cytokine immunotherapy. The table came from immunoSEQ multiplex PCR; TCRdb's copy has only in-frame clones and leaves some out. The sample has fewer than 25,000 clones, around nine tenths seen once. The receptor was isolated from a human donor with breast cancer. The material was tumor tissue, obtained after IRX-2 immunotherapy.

The CDR3 spells CSVDVGGVGWEQYF. CDR3 nucleotide sequence: TGCAGCGTGGACGTTGGGGGCGTAGGTTGGGAGCAGTACTTC. The chain uses TRBV29-1 and TRBJ2-7; D is possibly TRBD1 (6 bases). Looked up from germline, CDR1 is SQVTM and CDR2 is ANQGSEA. With 6 bases removed from V and 7 bases from J, the gap between germline ends came to 22 bases. The CDR3 loop spans 14 amino acids.